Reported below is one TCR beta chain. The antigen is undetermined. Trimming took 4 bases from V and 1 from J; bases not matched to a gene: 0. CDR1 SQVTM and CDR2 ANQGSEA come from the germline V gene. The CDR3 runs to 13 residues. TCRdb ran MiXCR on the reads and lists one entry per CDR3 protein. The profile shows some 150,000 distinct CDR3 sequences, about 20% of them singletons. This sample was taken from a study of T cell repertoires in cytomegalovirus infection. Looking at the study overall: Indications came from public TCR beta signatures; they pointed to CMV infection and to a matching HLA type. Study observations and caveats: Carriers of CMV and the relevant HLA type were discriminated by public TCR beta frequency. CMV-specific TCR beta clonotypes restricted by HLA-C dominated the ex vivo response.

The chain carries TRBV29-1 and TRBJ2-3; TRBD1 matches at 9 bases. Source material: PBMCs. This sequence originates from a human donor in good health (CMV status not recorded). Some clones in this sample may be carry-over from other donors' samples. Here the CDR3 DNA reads TGCAGCGTTGGGGACAGGGGCACAGATACGCAGTATTTT. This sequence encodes CSVGDRGTDTQYF.